This is a list of T cell receptor beta chains from one sample in a study of T cells in Graves' hyperthyroidism and ophthalmopathy. TCRdb analysed the multiplex PCR reads with MiXCR anew, one entry per CDR3 protein. The data show 300,000 to 350,000 distinct CDR3 sequences, roughly 18% seen once. Sequencing was performed on blood. Receptors originate from a woman between 45 and 65 years old with Graves' hyperthyroidism. Both conserved end residues are part of each CDR3. D genes are given only for firm matches. Size is stated for part of the rows, as once, few or many counts, or as a class when the clone is expanded.

TRBV7-2	TRBD2	.	TRBJ2-7	TGTGCCAGCAGTCGGGATGCTAGCGGGGGTCGGAACGAGCAGTACTTC	CASSRDASGGRNEQYF
TRBV29-1	.	few	TRBJ1-2	TGCAGCGTTGAAGATGTTGATTGGCCGTCCGGCTACACCTTC	CSVEDVDWPSGYTF
TRBV20-1	.	many	TRBJ2-3	TGCAGTGCTAGAGTCGGACCACACACAGATACGCAGTATTTT	CSARVGPHTDTQYF
TRBV12-3/TRBV12-4	.	many	TRBJ2-3	TGTGCCAGCGCGGCGGGGCAAGGGACGCAGTATTTT	CASAAGQGTQYF
TRBV7-8	.	many	TRBJ2-4	TGTGCCAGCAGCTTAGGGGCTGTAGCCAAAAACATTCAGTACTTC	CASSLGAVAKNIQYF
TRBV6-6	.	.	TRBJ1-6	TGTGCCAGCAGTTACGCTTGGCAGGCCCATAATTCACCCCTCCACTTT	CASSYAWQAHNSPLHF
TRBV30	TRBD1	.	TRBJ2-5	TGTGCCTGCGTCGAATACGGGACAGGGGTCTCCCTCCAAGAGACCCAGTACTTC	CACVEYGTGVSLQETQYF
TRBV28	.	.	TRBJ2-2	TGTGCCAGTTACAGTCAATCCACCGGGGAGCTGTTTTTT	CASYSQSTGELFF
TRBV7-9	TRBD1	.	TRBJ1-4	TGTGCCAGCAGTCATGACCGGGACAGGGGAGAAAAACTGTTTTTT	CASSHDRDRGEKLFF
TRBV11-2	TRBD1	few	TRBJ1-5	TGTGCCAGCAGCTTAGCCGAAGACAGGGAGATGTCTTTGCATTTT	CASSLAEDREMSLHF
TRBV4-1	TRBD2	few	TRBJ2-3	TGCGCCTCCAAAGCGGGGTTGGAAGATACGCAGTATTTT	CASKAGLEDTQYF
TRBV4-1	.	.	TRBJ2-3	TGCGCCAGCAGCCAAGACGGGGCCTTCGGCACAGATACGCAGTATTTT	CASSQDGAFGTDTQYF
TRBV27	TRBD1	many	TRBJ1-1	TGTGCCAGCCAAGACCACAGGGGGGCTGAAGCTTTCTTT	CASQDHRGAEAFF
TRBV6-1	.	many	TRBJ2-7	TGTGCCAGCAGTAGGACTACTATTGCCTACGAGCAGTACTTC	CASSRTTIAYEQYF
TRBV18	.	.	TRBJ1-5	TGTGCCAGCCCACCAGGGAGAGATCAGCCCCAGCATTTT	CASPPGRDQPQHF
TRBV5-1	.	few	TRBJ1-5	TGCGCCAGCAGCCTCAACCTCAATCAGCCCCAGCATTTT	CASSLNLNQPQHF
TRBV28	.	.	TRBJ2-7	TGTGCCAGCAGTTTATTGGGGGAGACCTACGAGCAGTACTTC	CASSLLGETYEQYF
TRBV11-2	.	.	TRBJ2-1	TGTGCCAGCAGCCCCCTATTAGATGAGCAGTTCTTC	CASSPLLDEQFF
TRBV30	.	many	TRBJ1-2	TGTGCCTGGACCCAATTTTACGATGCCTATGGCTACACCTTC	CAWTQFYDAYGYTF
TRBV27	.	.	TRBJ1-6	TGTGCCAGCAGTTTAAGGGGGGATTCACCCCTCCACTTT	CASSLRGDSPLHF
TRBV18	TRBD2	many	TRBJ2-3	TGTGCCAGCTCGCAACTGCCGGGACTAGCGGCCCGTAGTAGCACAGATACGCAGTATTTT	CASSQLPGLAARSSTDTQYF
TRBV2	.	.	TRBJ1-2	TGTGCCAGAACGAAAACCAGGTTCTATGGCTACACCTTC	CARTKTRFYGYTF
TRBV6-1	.	many	TRBJ2-3	TGTGCCAGCACTAGCGGCACAGATACGCAGTATTTT	CASTSGTDTQYF
TRBV6-2/TRBV6-3	.	.	TRBJ2-3	TGTGCCAGCAGTTTCCCCAGGCGACCCTACACAGATACGCAGTATTTT	CASSFPRRPYTDTQYF
TRBV7-6	.	.	TRBJ2-7	TGTGCCAGCAGCTTAATTGGGGTCGAGCAGTACTTC	CASSLIGVEQYF
TRBV20-1	.	many	TRBJ1-3	TGCAGTGCTAGAGAAGACAGCGAGAGCTCTGGAAACACCATATATTTT	CSAREDSESSGNTIYF
TRBV2	TRBD1	few	TRBJ1-6	TGTGCCAGCAGGGGGTGGACAGGGGAAAATTCACCCCTCCACTTT	CASRGWTGENSPLHF
TRBV6-1	.	.	TRBJ1-2	TGTGCCAGCAGTGAGCCCGGGGGTACCGACTATGGCTACACCTTC	CASSEPGGTDYGYTF
TRBV6-2/TRBV6-3	.	.	TRBJ1-1	TGTGCCAGCAGATTAAACTTGGAAGCTTTCTTT	CASRLNLEAFF
TRBV18	.	few	TRBJ2-1	TGTGCCAGCTCACCAAGGAGGGGGGATCTCAATGAGCAGTTCTTC	CASSPRRGDLNEQFF
TRBV24-1	.	.	TRBJ2-3	TGTGCCACCAGTGATTTGACCCTGGACACAGATACGCAGTATTTT	CATSDLTLDTDTQYF
TRBV18	.	many	TRBJ2-3	TGTGCCAGCTCGCCCGACGGTACAGATACGCAGTATTTT	CASSPDGTDTQYF
TRBV11-2	.	many	TRBJ2-7	TGTGCCAGCAGCAAACAGGGATACGAGCAGTACTTC	CASSKQGYEQYF
TRBV20-1	.	many	TRBJ2-7	TGCAGTGCCGGAGTGAGCTCCTACGAGCAGTACTTC	CSAGVSSYEQYF
TRBV18	.	many	TRBJ1-4	TGTGCCAGCTCCCCGCCAGGGGACGAAAAACTGTTTTTT	CASSPPGDEKLFF
TRBV6-1	TRBD1	.	TRBJ2-7	TGTGCCAGCAGTGAAGCGGGGACAGAATACGAGCAGTACTTC	CASSEAGTEYEQYF
TRBV5-1	TRBD1	.	TRBJ1-3	TGCGCCAGCAGCTCTTGGACAGGTGGCTCTGGAAACACCATATATTTT	CASSSWTGGSGNTIYF
TRBV7-8	.	many	TRBJ2-3	TGTGCCAGCAGCTCCGATGGTAACATGCATACGCAGTATTTT	CASSSDGNMHTQYF
TRBV11-2	TRBD1	few	TRBJ2-2	TGTGCCAGCAGCTTTGGACCCTTACAGGGGGCGAACACCGGGGAGCTGTTTTTT	CASSFGPLQGANTGELFF
TRBV6-1	TRBD2	.	TRBJ2-6	TGTGCCAGCACTCCCGGGGGGGACGGGGGCTCTGGGGCCAACGTCCTGACTTTC	CASTPGGDGGSGANVLTF
TRBV7-9	.	few	TRBJ1-6	TGTGCCAGCAGCTCCGACCAATTTAATTCACCCCTCCACTTT	CASSSDQFNSPLHF
TRBV3-1	.	.	TRBJ2-1	TGTGCCAGCAGCCAAGTGGGGTGGAAGATCCAACAGTTCTTC	CASSQVGWKIQQFF
TRBV9	TRBD2	.	TRBJ2-2	TGTGCCAGCAGCCCAAGGACTAGCGGGGCCTTTACGAACACCGGGGAGCTGTTTTTT	CASSPRTSGAFTNTGELFF
TRBV28	TRBD2	many	TRBJ2-1	TGTGCCAGCAGTTTACCCCCGGGGGCGGGAGGAGGATACTACAATGAGCAGTTCTTC	CASSLPPGAGGGYYNEQFF
TRBV6-1	.	many	TRBJ1-6	TGTGCCAGCAGTGCGGACGGCTATAATTCACCCCTCCACTTT	CASSADGYNSPLHF
TRBV19	.	many	TRBJ1-1	TGTGCCAGTAGGACGCAGGTAACGAACACTGAAGCTTTCTTT	CASRTQVTNTEAFF
TRBV6-1	TRBD2	few	TRBJ2-2	TGTGCCAGCAGCTGGGCCCTAGCGGGAGGGGCCGGGGAGCTGTTTTTT	CASSWALAGGAGELFF
TRBV4-1	.	.	TRBJ1-5	TGCGCCAGCAGCCAAGTGAAGGGGGGCAATCAGCCCCAGCATTTT	CASSQVKGGNQPQHF
TRBV28	.	many	TRBJ2-7	TGTGCCAGCAGCTTAGGGGGCGAGCAGTACTTC	CASSLGGEQYF